This T cell receptor (beta chain) was retrieved from a study of graft-versus-host responses after intestinal transplantation. Study in general: All recipients got anti-thymocyte globulin induction, then tacrolimus and steroids for about three years.

Measured with immunoSEQ multiplex PCR; TCRdb has only the in-frame clones, and not every one. The table records under 150,000 clones, roughly 96% of them present only once. CDR1 LNHNV and CDR2 YYDKDF come from the germline V gene (reference sequence). V gave up 0 bases and J gave up 3 bases, with 12 bases separating them. The CDR3 sequence is 15 residues long. On this clone itself: Its specificity is unknown.

The clonotype originates from a human donor who received an intestinal transplant. The sequenced sample was unstimulated CD8+ T cells sorted from spleen or lymph node cells, obtained before intestinal transplant. V gene TRBV15 combines with J gene TRBJ2-7; a weak D match, TRBD1 (5 bases). DNA of the CDR3: TGTGCCACCAGCAGAGATTGGGGCGTTAACTACGAGCAGTACTTC. Translated, it gives CATSRDWGVNYEQYF.